These T cell receptor beta chains were read from a single sample in a study of blood T cell repertoires in COVID-19. Profiled with immunoSEQ multiplex PCR; TCRdb holds only in-frame clones, not every one. The sample consists of 140,000 to 150,000 clones, around 89% of them appearing once. Sequenced sample: peripheral blood. These receptors were collected from a man aged 55-75 years with active or convalescent COVID-19. CDR3s include the opening cysteine and the closing phenylalanine or tryptophan. The order of the fields is J gene, clone size, D gene, V gene, CDR3 DNA, CDR3 protein. The D gene is left open where the match is weak. Where a row states a size, it is once, few, many or the class of an expanded clone; other rows omit it.

J: TRBJ2-3; size: NA; D: NA; V: TRBV9; DNA: TGTGCCAGCAGCCCCCCCGAAGGGTGGAGGGGCACAGATACGCAGTATTTT; CDR3: CASSPPEGWRGTDTQYF
J: TRBJ1-3; size: NA; D: NA; V: TRBV5-5; DNA: TGTGCCAGCAGCCGACAGGATAATGGAAACACCATATATTTT; CDR3: CASSRQDNGNTIYF
J: TRBJ2-3; size: NA; D: NA; V: TRBV6-6; DNA: TGTGCCACCGCCCCAGGGCCAGATACGCAGTATTTT; CDR3: CATAPGPDTQYF
J: TRBJ1-5; size: NA; D: NA; V: TRBV5-6; DNA: TGTGCCAGCGGAGCCTACGGGACACGGTCACAGCCCCAGCATTTT; CDR3: CASGAYGTRSQPQHF
J: TRBJ1-6; size: NA; D: NA; V: TRBV7-6; DNA: TGTGCCAGCAGCCCCAGCGGTCGGATTTATTCACCCCTCCACTTT; CDR3: CASSPSGRIYSPLHF
J: TRBJ2-7; size: NA; D: NA; V: TRBV29-1; DNA: TGCAGCGCTGGGAAGGGGGATCAGTACGAGCAGTACTTC; CDR3: CSAGKGDQYEQYF
J: TRBJ2-1; size: NA; D: NA; V: TRBV7-8; DNA: TGTGCCAGCAGCTTAGATTCCCGAGATGAGCAGTTCTTC; CDR3: CASSLDSRDEQFF
J: TRBJ1-2; size: NA; D: NA; V: TRBV28; DNA: TGTGCCAGTTTTGGGCAGGGTCCTTCGGGCTTC; CDR3: CASFGQGPSGF
J: TRBJ2-7; size: NA; D: NA; V: TRBV7-6; DNA: TGTGCCAGCAGCTTAGGGATTAGGGGCGAGCAGTACTTC; CDR3: CASSLGIRGEQYF
J: TRBJ1-2; size: once; D: NA; V: TRBV28; DNA: TGTGCCAGCAGGGGGGCAGGGCAGCCTAACTATGGCTACACCTTC; CDR3: CASRGAGQPNYGYTF